This T cell receptor (beta chain) comes out of a study of blood T cell repertoires in COVID-19. The germline CDR1 and CDR2 sequences are SGHTA and FQGNSA. The V gene end was trimmed by 4 bases and the J gene end by 3 bases; junction bases not matched to a gene: 1. The CDR3 spans 15 residues. Method: immunoSEQ multiplex PCR; TCRdb's copy keeps in-frame clones and lacks some. The sample lists 200,000 to 250,000 clones, around 80% seen once, with 5.1% in the top ten. V gene TRBV7-2 combines with J gene TRBJ2-3, with 13 bases lining up with TRBD2. Sequenced input: peripheral blood. The sequence was collected from a human donor in a cohort sampled during active COVID-19. The CDR3 DNA reads TGTGCCAGCAGCTGGACTAGCGGGAGAACAGATACGCAGTATTTT. It is translated as CASSWTSGRTDTQYF. Full variable domain (rest looked up from reference TRBV7-2 and TRBJ2-3): GAGVSQSPSNKVTEKGKDVELRCDPISGHTALYWYRQSLGQGLEFLIYFQGNSAPDKSGLPSDRFSAERTGGSVSTLTIQRTQQEDSAVYLCASSWTSGRTDTQYFGPGTRLTVL.